This T cell receptor beta chain was identified during a study of cytomegalovirus exposure and HLA in healthy donors (dated by TCRdb to about 2017). Concerning the study at large: In an earlier analysis of around 540 of the donors, 276 Gb of sequence data and approximately 100 million unique TCR beta sequences from about 179 million T cells were reported. An early release covering 550 to 650 HLA-typed donors comprised approximately 290 gigabases of sequencing data and tens of millions of unique TCR sequences. Of the roughly 390 genotyped donors, 65% to 90% were placed in the genetic ancestry cluster associated with self-reported Caucasian donors. The study aimed to test whether cataloging public T cell receptors could reveal signatures of past pathogen exposure. The study profiled the T cell repertoires of some 610 subjects by immunosequencing and related them to cytomegalovirus serostatus. A separate validation cohort of roughly 130 different subjects was used in addition to the roughly 670-subject first cohort. High-throughput TCR immunosequencing, statistical association of individual TCRs with disease status, and machine learning were combined to predict cytomegalovirus infection status. A later analysis re-analyzed previously published TCR beta repertoires from several hundred donors and added high-resolution HLA genotyping to study TCR occurrence patterns. In the later analysis, no new phenotypic data were used to find candidate immune exposures; instead, reliance was placed on TCR beta sequences and their occurrence across donors. To decide whether each TCR beta V gene segment behaved as functional or pseudogenic, an earlier analysis of fewer than 750 of the donors relied on high-throughput TCR beta sequencing. Donor age, sex, ethnicity and CMV serostatus were collected together with the repertoire data. In a later genetic analysis, genome-wide SNP genotypes for about 65% of the roughly 670 donors were used, and that subset was treated as a discovery cohort. Every discovery cohort repertoire had been produced on one sequencing platform. HLA typing covered class I and class II loci at four-digit resolution. Typing coverage differed by locus: A, B, C, DRB1 and DQB1 were typed in about 620-640 donors, DQA1 in approximately 520, DPA1 in 600 to 610, and DPB1 in just under 480. Roughly 5 DR-DQ haplotypes were handled as single units for association and clustering, since linkage in the cohort was strong. On average, approximately 250,000 unique TCR beta nucleotide sequences were sequenced per donor among several hundred genotyped donors of the cohort, with roughly 18% of those sequences being non-productive. On the study overall, not on this receptor specifically: In a later genetic analysis, fewer N-insertions in productive TCRs were reported among donors in an Asian-associated ancestry cluster than the approximately 670-donor mean. Most TCR sequences were observed very rarely across donors, whereas some public TCRs were present in many individuals. A later analysis found that TCR association rates varied across HLA loci, with DRB1 alleles showing the most associated TCRs and HLA-C alleles the fewest. Because counts were too low, seventeen rarely observed V segments, including chromosome 9 orphons, were left out of the earlier analysis of a few hundred of the donors. Immune exposure information for the cohort was limited to CMV serostatus. The cohort was sequenced for TCR beta chains only, and without alpha or paired-chain data the features that could be detected were limited. According to a later analysis, parvovirus B19, influenza, CMV and Epstein-Barr virus appeared linked to several top co-occurrence clusters. According to the authors, the approach could potentially be generalized to other disease states and immunological phenotypes. In a later analysis, HLA-associated TCR beta chains showed more clonal expansion and lower generation probabilities than non-associated chains that were equally common. Linkage disequilibrium might explain the correlated functional status among segregating V segments, but an unknown experimental factor could not be ruled out. The 87-base-pair reads could not distinguish some IMGT-functional V segments, including TRBV6-2 and TRBV6-3, so those segments were excluded. In a later genetic analysis, a missense DCLRE1C variant was associated with V-gene and J-gene trimming of TCR beta chains, and the association was replicated in an independent cohort. Cytomegalovirus status was reported to be diagnosed by the classifier with high specificity and sensitivity in both the original and validation cohorts. Broadly in line with IMGT annotations, most TCR beta V segments showed up in productive rearrangements about 90% or about 30% of the time in an earlier analysis of under 700 of the donors. Presence/absence analyses assumed roughly uniform sequencing depth across donors, an assumption that may not hold. A further reported finding was that TCR beta sequences accurately predicted the HLA-A and HLA-B alleles for most subjects in the first cohort. A later analysis found that most CMV-associated TCR beta chains appeared HLA-restricted, with HLA associations seemingly driven largely by CMV exposure. A cluster of highly shared sequence variants was judged likely to be a technical artifact of the sequencing pipeline. Because some donors lacked HLA typing at each locus, the association tests relied only on the typed subset. In a later analysis, 15,000 to 20,000 TCR beta sequences were associated with specific HLA alleles at a false discovery rate of 0.05. Three of the identified cytomegalovirus-associated TCR beta chains were confirmed in vitro to be specific for cytomegalovirus antigens. The study gave a list of about 150 TCR beta chains associated with cytomegalovirus. Assigning TCR associations to individual alleles was difficult when HLA alleles, especially DR and DQ, strongly co-occurred.

The cohort comprised 670 or so healthy bone marrow donors. All cohort members were sampled while nominally healthy, although unrecorded immune exposures were likely present. The donor tested CMV seropositive, placing the donor among the 289 seropositive members of the cohort. Every donor gave a peripheral blood sample, and the peripheral blood mononuclear cells from that sample were used for TCR beta sequencing. Genomic DNA was extracted from the blood cell samples with the Qiagen DNeasy Blood Extraction Kit. V is pruned by 6 bases and J by 4 bases, leaving 5 bases of the junction without a gene match. Sequences SNHLY (CDR1) and FYNNEI (CDR2) are obtained from the germline V gene. The CDR3 contains 13 residues, cysteine and phenylalanine counted. The sequence is cut down to CDR3 DNA, 39 bases in frame from base 1. A word on this clone: This clone's antigen is unknown. Within one base of it there is no much larger clone, and no base qualities were kept.

Libraries were built with the immunoSEQ multiplex PCR assay. For the multiplex PCR, a mixture combining 60 forward primers for TCR Vbeta segments and 13 reverse primers for TCR Jbeta segments was used. The CDR3 region of rearranged TCR beta genes was amplified from genomic DNA with a multiplex PCR assay. The amplified TCR beta libraries were sequenced on the Illumina HiSeq System as 87-base-pair reads. The original pipeline was this. Across the 500 to 700 repertoires, a later analysis counted 78 million or so unique TCR beta chains, about 10 million of which were shared by at least two donors. To remove PCR and sequencing errors, raw reads were error-corrected and collapsed into unique sequences using a nearest-neighbor algorithm that merged closely related sequences. Alignment of CDR3 sequences to IMGT reference sequences was used to assign V, D and J gene segments. For a sequence to be retained, a match of at least six nucleotides was required to both a V gene segment and a J gene segment. Rearrangements were called productive when the CDR3 lacked stop codons and stayed in frame with V and J; all others were non-productive. CDR3 was defined according to IMGT convention as the region running from the second conserved V-encoded cysteine to the conserved J-encoded phenylalanine. Sequences without an unambiguous match to a single V gene segment were excluded from the earlier analysis of almost 600 of the donors. An earlier analysis of fewer than 650 of the donors classified V segments as functional when productive rearrangements were above 56.7% and as segregating when the standard deviation between donors was above 5%. A statistical classification framework was built for diagnosing cytomegalovirus status from the catalog of TCR beta chain sequences. A later analysis assigned V and J genes by comparing TCR nucleotide sequences with IMGT/GENE-DB human TR gene sequences. In a later analysis, CDR3 sequences and most-parsimonious VDJ recombination scenarios were assigned using the TCRdist pipeline. A later analysis defined each TCR beta chain by its CDR3 amino acid sequence plus V-gene family, and excluded reads lacking a unique V-gene family. In a later analysis, 500 to 650 highly shared, low-generation-probability nucleotide sequences were removed to address suspected cross-contamination and a sequencing artifact. A later analysis calculated a clonal expansion index for each public chain from normalized within-repertoire ranks of inferred template counts. Generation probabilities in a later analysis came from a VDJ recombination model fitted to out-of-frame rearrangements, and those results were checked against IGoR. A later analysis scored TCR-TCR, TCR-HLA and TCR-CMV co-occurrence with hypergeometric tests, applying a repertoire-size bias correction to TCR pairs. False discovery rates were estimated in a later analysis by permuting HLA or CMV assignments 20 times. In a later analysis, co-occurring TCRs were grouped with DBSCAN, and TCRdist sequence similarity was added when clustering was performed within HLA-allele-positive subsets. Repertoires with fewer than 30,000 or more than 120,000 public chains were left out of co-occurrence clustering, as were about five repertoires with anomalous nucleotide sharing. TCRdb holds this immuneACCESS table with in-frame rearrangements only. Some clones are missing; in checked studies, unresolved V genes explain under half, and the rest has no known cause. For V, J and clone size, that table is used; D and trimming come from the DNA. Across this sample there are more than 60,000 clones, with roughly 80% seen only once. The ten largest clones capture 4% to 5.5% of the sample.

Sample: PBMCs. The chain joins TRBV2 to TRBJ1-2; TRBD1 aligns with 7 central bases. This TCR derives from a male donor in good health and CMV-seropositive. The CDR3 protein: CASRRTGSYGYTF. The DNA is TGTGCCAGCAGGAGGACAGGCAGCTATGGCTACACCTTC.